The 13 T cell receptor beta chains below all came from one sample that was sequenced in a study of beta chain features in type 1 diabetes. No antigen has been identified for these receptors. The study, taken as a whole, reports: For Type 1 diabetes patients, all four CD4+ subsets carried TCRB CDR3s that were moderately but significantly shorter.

As every portion of the isolated RNA was reverse transcribed, the sequencing read expressed TCRB transcripts. Some clones are missing from TCRdb's copy, which holds only in-frame ones; the method was immunoSEQ multiplex PCR. The table includes over 650,000 clones, roughly an eighth detected once. Sequencing was carried out using naive CD4+ T cells from blood. The receptors come from a man between 18 and 29 years old with type 1 diabetes.

This chain joins TRBV2 and TRBJ2-7; 9 bases are shared with TRBD1. This CDR3 has 14 amino acids. Germline CDR1 is SNHLY and CDR2 is FYNNEI. After removal of 5 bases from V and 2 bases from J, the junction contained 4 bases not matched to a gene. The chain's CDR3 is CASSTTGGTYEQYF. DNA for the CDR3: TGTGCCAGCAGTACCACAGGGGGCACCTACGAGCAGTACTTC. The complete variable domain, with remaining parts taken from reference TRBV2 and TRBJ2-7, reads EPEVTQTPSHQVTQMGQEVILRCVPISNHLYFYWYRQILGQKVEFLVSFYNNEISEKSEIFDDQFSVERPDGSNFTLKIRSTKLEDSAMYFCASSTTGGTYEQYFGPGTRLTVT.

This sequence joins TRBV27 and TRBJ1-2; D gene uncertain. The CDR3 spans 15 residues. Germline-derived CDR1 and CDR2 are MNHEY and SMNVEV (reference sequence). V lost 6 bases and J lost 3, with 17 bases in between. The CDR3 sequence is CASSPLITGDYGYTF. DNA of the CDR3: TGTGCCAGCAGCCCCTTAATCACCGGAGACTATGGCTACACCTTC.

In this sample, this clone turned up a few times. This chain uses TRBV10-3 with TRBJ1-2; no clear D gene. The V end was cut by 9 bases, the J end by 1 base, with 9 bases between. Germline lookup yields CDR1 ENHRY and CDR2 SYGVKD. CDR3 length: 12 amino acids. The DNA of the CDR3 is TGTGCCATTTCGGACCGTAACTATGGCTACACCTTC. This encodes CAISDRNYGYTF.

This clone was seen only a few times. The rearrangement uses TRBV9 and TRBJ1-1; TRBD1 aligns across 7 bases. This CDR3 comprises 15 residues. The germline CDR1 and CDR2 sequences are SGDLS and YYNGEE. V was pared by 3 bases and J by 3 bases, with 8 bases of the junction left unmatched. The CDR3, as DNA: TGTGCCAGCAGCGCCACAGGGGATAAGGACACTGAAGCTTTCTTT. Translated, it gives CASSATGDKDTEAFF.

The chain couples TRBV30 to TRBJ1-2; D is undetermined. Germline CDR1 GTSNPN, CDR2 SVGIG (reference sequence). The CDR3 is 11 residues long. V was pared by 3 bases and J by 6 bases, with 8 bases between. CDR3 in amino acids: CAWRPGDGYTF. The CDR3 region has the DNA TGTGCCTGGAGACCCGGGGATGGCTACACCTTC.

CDR3 DNA: TGTGCCAGCAGTTCTGTGACGGGCTACGAGCAGTACTTC. Protein product: CASSSVTGYEQYF. This chain joins TRBV27 and TRBJ2-7; D gene uncertain. The V end lost 4 bases, the J end lost 3 bases, and 10 bases lay between the germline ends. Germline lookup yields CDR1 MNHEY and CDR2 SMNVEV (reference sequence). The CDR3 loop spans 13 amino acids.

CDR3 protein: CASSSTDGRVINEQFF. The CDR3 nucleotides read TGCGCCAGCAGCTCTACCGACGGCAGGGTTATCAATGAGCAGTTCTTC. V usage is TRBV5-1 and J usage is TRBJ2-1; weak D call: TRBD1 (5 bases). Germline CDR1 is SGHRS and CDR2 is YFSETQ. V shed 3 bases and J shed 6 bases, with 19 bases lying between them. CDR3 length: 16 residues.

The V gene is TRBV10-3, the J gene TRBJ2-2; tentative D call: TRBD1 (5 bases). The germline V and J ends were trimmed by 6 bases and 1 base, with 15 bases remaining between them. The germline V gene encodes CDR1 ENHRY and CDR2 SYGVKD. This CDR3 is built from 16 residues. Here the CDR3 DNA reads TGTGCCATCAGCGGAGAGGCAGGGAAGAACACCGGGGAGCTGTTTTTT. It codes for CAISGEAGKNTGELFF.

J is TRBJ1-6 and V is TRBV28; D not certain. From germline, CDR1 is MDHEN and CDR2 SYDVKM. This CDR3 region has 13 residues. V was cut by 5 bases and J by 7 bases, with 9 bases left in between. The CDR3 nucleotides read TGTGCCAGCAGTGCTACGACGAATTCACCCCTCCACTTT. It translates to CASSATTNSPLHF.

In this sample, this clone turned up a few times. The same CDR3 arises from other DNA sequences in this sample as well. This chain uses TRBV29-1 with TRBJ2-1; D unresolved. This CDR3 has 9 residues. In germline, CDR1 is SQVTM, CDR2 ANQGSEA. Trimming cost V 6 bases and J 10 bases, with 7 bases left between them. The CDR3 is CSVGYEQFF. Written as DNA, the CDR3 is TGCAGCGTGGGATACGAGCAGTTCTTC.

The gene calls are TRBV2 and TRBJ2-2; a possible D gene is TRBD1 (6 bases). Trimming took 6 bases from V and 6 from J, leaving 14 bases between them. Germline values: CDR1 SNHLY, CDR2 FYNNEI. The CDR3 is made up of 14 amino acids. DNA of the CDR3: TGTGCCAGCAGAGCTGACAGGAAGGCCGGGGAGCTGTTTTTT. It encodes CASRADRKAGELFF.

This clone showed up just a few times. The chain carries TRBV30 and TRBJ1-6; D gene uncertain. The CDR3 runs to 14 residues. The germline V gene has CDR1 GTSNPN and CDR2 SVGIG (reference sequence). V was pared by 8 bases and J by 8 bases, with 19 bases between. In DNA form, the CDR3 reads TGTGCCCGGGCCTCCGGACGGACGGATTCACCCCTCCACTTT. It specifies CARASGRTDSPLHF.

This rearrangement joins TRBV7-9 to TRBJ2-1; no reliable D call. Germline CDR1 and CDR2: SEHNR and FQNEAQ (reference sequence). The CDR3 contains 14 residues. V dropped 1 base and J dropped 0 bases, with 4 bases sitting between them. The CDR3 is CASSLVSSYNEQFF. The CDR3 nucleotides read TGTGCCAGCAGCTTAGTCAGCTCCTACAATGAGCAGTTCTTC.